This entry features one TCR beta chain sequence. The antigen is undetermined. The data derive from a study of cytotoxic CD8 clonotypes in ibrutinib-treated CLL. Study-wide context: Response samples were obtained once patients had received a median around 12 months of treatment, range 6 to 36.

Study outcomes and limitations: Under therapy, public clonotypes either contracted or stayed stable, and they were uncommon.

Investigators sought sequencing depths of between 1 in 200,000 and 1 in 1 million T cells. Profiling relied on immunoSEQ multiplex PCR, and the TCRdb table lists in-frame clones only, not all of them. This repertoire shows about 300,000 clones, 65% to 85% found once; its top ten account for about 5.8%. Trimming stripped 4 bases from V and 8 bases from J, with 12 bases between. Germline CDR1 and CDR2: SNHLY and FYNNEI. CDR3 size: 14 residues. Specimen: PBMCs, collected at disease progression, from a patient treated with ibrutinib. The source is a human donor with chronic lymphocytic leukemia. V usage is TRBV2 and J usage is TRBJ1-6, with D perhaps matching TRBD1 (6 bases). CDR3 DNA: TGTGCCAGCAGTGCAGCAGGGGATGATTCACCCCTCCACTTT. Its protein is CASSAAGDDSPLHF.